One and the same sample provided the 15 T cell receptor beta chains below, sequenced in a study of PD-1 blockade in classical Hodgkin lymphoma. Every patient had relapsed following autologous stem cell transplantation, and cohorts differed in brentuximab vedotin exposure. Method: immunoSEQ multiplex PCR; TCRdb's copy keeps in-frame clones and lacks some. Here the sample spans 110,000 or so clones, 89% being singletons. The sample in question was peripheral blood mononuclear cells (PBMCs), obtained before the second cycle of nivolumab. The receptors were gathered from a human donor with classical Hodgkin lymphoma.

The V and J genes are TRBV11-2 and TRBJ2-1; 8 positions agree with TRBD2. The CDR3 runs to 14 residues. Per germline, CDR1 SGHAT and CDR2 FQNNGV. Unmatched junction bases numbered 8, after V lost 5 bases and J lost 8 bases. The CDR3 coding sequence is TGTGCCAGCAGCCCCTTAGCGGGGAGGGATGAGCAGTTCTTC. Its protein is CASSPLAGRDEQFF.

This clone was detected only once. This sequence joins TRBV5-5 and TRBJ2-5, with 7 bases identical to TRBD1. Unmatched junction bases numbered 13, after V lost 4 bases and J lost 4 bases. The CDR3 runs 16 residues. CDR1 is SGHKS, CDR2 YYEKEE, per germline (reference sequence). CDR3 sequence reads: CASSDAPGTAGETQYF. In nucleotides, the CDR3 is TGTGCCAGCAGCGACGCACCAGGGACAGCTGGAGAGACCCAGTACTTC.

The chain joins TRBV30 to TRBJ1-2; the D is unclear. The V gene's germline CDR1 is GTSNPN and CDR2 SVGIG (reference sequence). The germline V and J ends were trimmed by 5 bases and 0 bases, with 10 bases remaining between them. This CDR3 contains 13 residues. CDR3: CAWSSAANYGYTF. The CDR3 nucleotides are TGTGCCTGGTCCTCGGCGGCTAACTATGGCTACACCTTC.

The rearrangement links TRBV29-1 to TRBJ1-1; 10 nucleotides line up with TRBD1. Germline CDR1 reads SQVTM; CDR2 reads ANQGSEA. The CDR3 is made up of 13 amino acids. V shed 7 bases, J shed 6 bases, and the junction held 8 bases outside the gene matches. CDR3 region: CSGRTGGLSEAFF. As DNA, the CDR3 is TGCAGCGGACGGACAGGGGGTCTCTCTGAAGCTTTCTTT.

The chain uses TRBV28 and TRBJ1-3; 8 nucleotides align to TRBD1. With V trimmed by 5 bases and J by 0 bases, 6 bases remained unmatched. The CDR3 has 16 amino acids. CDR1 and CDR2 from the germline V gene are MDHEN and SYDVKM. CDR3 nucleotides: TGTGCCAGCAGTCTTCGGACAGGGCGCTCTGGAAACACCATATATTTT. It translates to CASSLRTGRSGNTIYF.

The chain links TRBV7-9 to TRBJ1-5, with no clear D. CDR1 is SEHNR, CDR2 FQNEAQ, per germline (reference sequence). This CDR3 region has 12 residues. V dropped 5 bases and J dropped 3 bases, with 5 bases sitting between them. The CDR3: CASSDPNQPQHF. CDR3 nucleotide sequence: TGTGCCAGCAGCGATCCCAATCAGCCCCAGCATTTT. The whole variable domain, remainder taken from reference TRBV7-9 and TRBJ1-5, is DTGVSQNPRHKITKRGQNVTFRCDPISEHNRLYWYRQTLGQGPEFLTYFQNEAQLEKSRLLSDRFSAERPKGSFSTLEIQRTEQGDSAMYLCASSDPNQPQHFGDGTRLSIL.

The chain joins TRBV4-1 to TRBJ2-7; D is possibly TRBD2 (6 bases). This CDR3 comprises 15 residues. Per germline, CDR1 MGHRA and CDR2 YSYEKL. V was shortened by 1 base and J by 3 bases, with 13 bases between the two germline ends. The CDR3 region is CASSQAGTSNYEQYF. The CDR3, as DNA: TGCGCCAGCAGCCAAGCCGGGACTTCCAACTACGAGCAGTACTTC.

The chain employs TRBV25-1 and TRBJ1-1; 7 nucleotides line up with TRBD1. Trimming at V came to 7 bases and at J to 0 bases, leaving 11 bases not matched to a gene. Germline V gene lookup returns CDR1 MGHDK and CDR2 SYGVNS. The CDR3 contains 16 residues. The CDR3 sequence: CASIKGAGGVNTEAFF. In nucleotides, the CDR3 is TGTGCCAGCATCAAGGGGGCTGGTGGGGTGAACACTGAAGCTTTCTTT.

This chain uses TRBV28 with TRBJ2-1; D may be TRBD1 (6 bases). CDR1 and CDR2 (germline): MDHEN, SYDVKM. Trimming cost V 6 bases and J 7 bases, with 10 bases left between them. There are 12 residues in the CDR3. CDR3 sequence: CASRTGPNEQFF. As DNA, the CDR3 is TGTGCCAGCAGAACAGGGCCTAATGAGCAGTTCTTC.

The chain combines TRBV18 with TRBJ1-1; D call uncertain. The V end was cut by 0 bases, the J end by 0 bases, with 8 bases between. The CDR3 has 15 amino acids. The germline CDR1 and CDR2 sequences are KGHSH and LQKENI. CDR3 residues: CASSPPTYMNTEAFF. DNA for the CDR3: TGTGCCAGCTCACCACCGACCTACATGAACACTGAAGCTTTCTTT.

The chain uses TRBV6-4 and TRBJ1-3; D uncertain. Germline values: CDR1 MRHNA, CDR2 SNTAGT. V was cut by 6 bases and J by 1 base, with 10 bases left in between. The CDR3 runs to 14 residues. The CDR3 sequence is CASRTWESGNTIYF. The CDR3, as DNA: TGTGCCAGCAGGACATGGGAGTCTGGAAACACCATATATTTT.

This clone showed up just once. This chain joins TRBV7-2 and TRBJ1-1; tentatively, D is TRBD1 (5 bases). CDR3 size: 16 residues. Germline CDR1 and CDR2: SGHTA and FQGNSA. Deletions cut 2 bases from V and 8 bases from J, with 21 bases between. CDR3 region: CASSLSPTARLGEAFF. The CDR3 coding sequence is TGTGCCAGCAGCTTATCCCCGACAGCCCGCCTAGGGGAAGCTTTCTTT.

The genes are TRBV19 and TRBJ2-1; D possibly uses TRBD1 or TRBD2 (5 bases each). The CDR3 consists of 20 residues. V was shortened by 2 bases and J by 0 bases, with 23 bases between the two germline ends. Germline values: CDR1 LNHDA, CDR2 SQIVND (reference sequence). CDR3 DNA: TGTGCCAGTAGTATACCCCCGGGGACCCCCGGGACCTTCTCCTACAATGAGCAGTTCTTC. It translates to CASSIPPGTPGTFSYNEQFF.

The chain employs TRBV29-1 and TRBJ1-2; TRBD1 matches at 9 bases. The V and J ends lost 6 bases and 4 bases, in that order; junction bases with no gene match: 0. The germline gives CDR1 SQVTM, CDR2 ANQGSEA. The CDR3 runs 11 residues. CDR3 amino acids: CSVDRGYGYTF. The CDR3 DNA reads as TGCAGCGTGGACAGGGGCTATGGCTACACCTTC.

This chain uses TRBV2 with TRBJ1-1; unclear D gene. Trimming left V 2 bases short and J 1 base short, with 5 bases between. The germline gives CDR1 SNHLY, CDR2 FYNNEI. The CDR3 has 13 residues. The DNA of the CDR3 is TGTGCCAGCAGTGAATCTTGGAACACTGAAGCTTTCTTT. Translating gives CASSESWNTEAFF.